The T cell receptor beta chain under discussion was sequenced for a study of T cell responses to AZD1222 COVID-19 vaccine. Findings and caveats of the study: Regions 160-218 and 743-854 held dominance among vaccine-associated CD4 TCRs, which spanned spike. A rise in Spike-specific TCR breadth and depth followed two AZD1222 doses.

The V gene's germline CDR1 is SGHTA and CDR2 FQGTGA. Between the trimmed V and J ends, which lost 5 bases and 0 bases, there was a span of 10 bases. The CDR3 contains 14 residues. As concerns this clone: The antigen remains unidentified.

The data were produced by immunoSEQ multiplex PCR, yet TCRdb's version contains in-frame clones alone and is incomplete. The sample shows 140,000 to 150,000 clones, over 85% of them seen only once. The V and J genes are TRBV7-3 and TRBJ1-1; D not resolved. The sequence came from an adult in good health. The sample was peripheral blood, taken on day 0 of AZD1222 vaccination. CDR3 DNA: TGTGCCAGCAGCCACGGCCCGATGAACACTGAAGCTTTCTTT. This codes for CASSHGPMNTEAFF.